These 27 T cell receptor beta chains originate from one sample sequenced in a study of T cells in Graves' hyperthyroidism and ophthalmopathy. Amplified regions were TCR beta CDR3 sequences from RNA transcripts. Researchers ran a first-round RT-PCR on the TCR CDR3 using the HTBI primer set. TCRdb re-called the multiplex PCR reads through MiXCR, storing one row per CDR3 protein. The table includes hundreds of thousands of distinct CDR3 sequences, about a sixth detected once. Sequenced input: blood. Source of these receptors: a woman younger than 30 with Graves' hyperthyroidism.

The J gene is TRBJ2-1, the V gene TRBV7-8, with 7 bases aligning to TRBD1. V lost 2 bases to trimming and J lost 4 bases; unmatched junction nucleotides: 8. The CDR3 has 16 amino acids. Germline-derived CDR1 and CDR2 are SGHVS and FQNEAQ. The DNA for the CDR3 is TGTGCCAGCAGCTTAAGTCGACAGGGCCTGTACAATGAGCAGTTCTTC. As protein: CASSLSRQGLYNEQFF.

This clonotype was detected a few times. The chain is built from TRBV7-2 and TRBJ1-5, with 7 bases that match TRBD1. This CDR3 spans 15 amino acids. Germline V CDR1 and CDR2: SGHTA, FQGNSA. V dropped 5 bases and J dropped 6; count of bases not matched to a gene: 10. The CDR3 nucleotides are TGTGCCAGCAGCCCAGGGGGAAGTGGCCTTCAGCCCCAGCATTTT. Protein: CASSPGGSGLQPQHF.

In this sample, this clonotype turned up a few times. This chain links TRBV12-3 or TRBV12-4 with TRBJ2-7; D is perhaps TRBD2 (5 bases). V shed 5 bases and J shed 2 bases, with 16 bases lying between them. The CDR3 is made up of 15 amino acids. CDR3 in DNA: TGTGCCAGCAGTCCCAGCGGAGGTGGGGCCTACGAGCAGTACTTC. Protein sequence: CASSPSGGGAYEQYF.

Only a few counts were recorded for this clonotype. Mismatch with germline at one junction end may stem from a read error. In DNA, the CDR3 is TGTGCCCGCAGTGCGCCCGGAGATTCACCCCTCCACTTT. Translated, it gives CARSAPGDSPLHF. This chain links TRBV28 with TRBJ1-6; D unclear. The CDR3 spans 13 residues. Germline V gene sequence: CDR1 MDHEN, CDR2 SYDVKM. Based on the CDR3 plus reference TRBV28 and TRBJ1-6, the full variable domain is DVKVTQSSRYLVKRTGEKVFLECVQDMDHENMFWYRQDPGLGLRLIYFSYDVKMKEKGDIPEGYSVSREKKERFSLILESASTNQTSMYLCARSAPGDSPLHFGNGTRLTVT.

Notes on this clonotype: One junction end disagrees with the germline gene, perhaps due to a read error. This chain connects TRBV6-2 or TRBV6-3 to TRBJ2-6, with TRBD2 matching 9 bases. There are 17 residues in the CDR3. In germline, CDR1 is MNHEY, CDR2 SVGEGT. CDR3 in DNA: TGTTCCAGCAGGATTAGCGGGGGCCTCCCTGGGGCCAACGTCCTGACTTTC. Translating it yields CSSRISGGLPGANVLTF.

This clonotype showed up many times. The rearrangement links TRBV12-3 or TRBV12-4 to TRBJ1-2; D is uncertain. Deletions cut 8 bases from V and 2 bases from J, with 9 bases between. The CDR3 loop spans 12 amino acids. The CDR3 here is CASQMGNYGYTF. The CDR3 nucleotides are TGTGCCAGCCAAATGGGAAACTATGGCTACACCTTC.

This clonotype was seen many times. The rearrangement uses TRBV12-5 and TRBJ1-4, with a weak D call TRBD1 (5 bases). The CDR3 covers 14 residues. CDR1 and CDR2 from the germline V gene are LGHNT and FRNRAP. Trimming cost V 6 bases and J 2 bases, with 10 bases left between them. The CDR3 region has the DNA TGTGCTAGTGGGCGATACAGGACTAATGAAAAACTGTTTTTT. It is translated as CASGRYRTNEKLFF.

This clonotype was detected many times. This chain links TRBV6-1 with TRBJ1-1; D not certain. The CDR3 runs 14 residues. Trimming pared 6 bases from V and 0 bases from J, leaving 11 bases between. In germline, CDR1 is MNHNS, CDR2 SASEGT. DNA of the CDR3: TGTGCCAGCAGAATACAACACATGAACACTGAAGCTTTCTTT. It codes for CASRIQHMNTEAFF.

Note on this clonotype: The conserved phenylalanine or tryptophan is not found at the CDR3 terminus, so this likely reflects a read error. The chain combines TRBV28 with TRBJ1-4; D is undetermined. There are 12 residues in the CDR3. Trimming cost V 5 bases and J 7 bases, with 8 bases left between them. Germline loops: CDR1 MDHEN, CDR2 SYDVKM. The CDR3 loop reads CASSTSIEKLFL. In nucleotides, the CDR3 is TGTGCCAGCAGTACCTCAATTGAAAAACTGTTTCTT.

The gene calls are TRBV20-1 and TRBJ1-5; 8 bases match TRBD1. The ends lost 0 bases at V and 6 bases at J; junction bases unmatched: 4. CDR3 length: 14 residues. Per germline, CDR1 DFQATT and CDR2 SNEGSKA (reference sequence). CDR3 sequence reads: CSARETGVGQPQHF. CDR3 nucleotides: TGCAGTGCTAGAGAGACAGGGGTGGGTCAGCCCCAGCATTTT.

V and J are TRBV7-9 and TRBJ1-1; D is ambiguous. This CDR3 has 14 residues. V was shortened by 6 bases and J by 1 base, with 12 bases between the two germline ends. Germline CDR1 reads SEHNR; CDR2 reads FQNEAQ (reference sequence). CDR3 sequence reads: CASRHPSTNTEAFF. DNA of the CDR3: TGTGCCAGCAGACACCCTTCTACGAACACTGAAGCTTTCTTT.

The chain carries TRBV6-5 and TRBJ2-1; 10 positions match TRBD2. Germline loops: CDR1 MNHEY, CDR2 SVGAGI. V lost 4 bases to trimming and J lost 0 bases; unmatched junction nucleotides: 12. The CDR3 consists of 19 residues. CDR3 bases: TGTGCCAGCAGTTCTGACTGGGGTAGCGGGAGGCCCTCCTACAATGAGCAGTTCTTC. As protein: CASSSDWGSGRPSYNEQFF.

This chain's CDR3 is CSASTGEAFF. CDR3 coding DNA: TGCAGCGCTTCGACGGGGGAAGCTTTCTTT. This chain connects TRBV29-1 to TRBJ1-1; D not resolved. The V gene's germline CDR1 is SQVTM and CDR2 ANQGSEA. The V end lost 7 bases, the J end lost 8 bases, and 11 bases lay between the germline ends. This CDR3 has 10 residues.

This clonotype occurred once. A much larger clonotype is one base distant, so this may be a read error. The chain carries TRBV10-3 and TRBJ1-2, with 9 bases fitting TRBD1. Looked up from germline, CDR1 is ENHRY and CDR2 is SYGVKD. Germline trimming cut 2 bases from V and 6 bases from J; bases unmatched to any gene: 7. CDR3 length equals 15 residues. The CDR3 here is CAISERGTGNHGYTF. CDR3 DNA: TGTGCCATCAGTGAGCGCGGGACAGGGAACCATGGCTACACCTTC.

The chain carries TRBV20-1 and TRBJ2-5; 8 positions agree with TRBD2. The CDR3 covers 16 residues. J gave up 4 bases and V 5 bases, and 15 bases lay outside the gene matches. The V gene's germline CDR1 is DFQATT and CDR2 SNEGSKA (reference sequence). CDR3 protein: CSASGLRGVSTETQYF. The CDR3 bases are TGCAGTGCTTCCGGCCTGCGGGGGGTCTCCACAGAGACCCAGTACTTC.

This clonotype was counted ten times or more. The chain carries TRBV7-6 and TRBJ1-1, with 7 bases lining up with TRBD1. Germline V gene sequence: CDR1 SGHVS, CDR2 FNYEAQ. The junction had 3 bases not matched to a gene; V was cut back by 1 base and J by 7 bases. CDR3 length: 13 amino acids. The CDR3 loop reads CASSLGGTDEAFF. The CDR3 DNA reads as TGTGCCAGCAGCTTAGGGGGGACAGATGAAGCTTTCTTT. Full variable domain (missing parts from reference TRBV7-6 and TRBJ1-1): GAGVSQSPRYKVTKRGQDVALRCDPISGHVSLYWYRQALGQGPEFLTYFNYEAQQDKSGLPNDRFSAERPEGSISTLTIQRTEQRDSAMYRCASSLGGTDEAFFGQGTRLTVV.

This clonotype was counted ten times or more. The rearrangement joins TRBV28 to TRBJ2-4, with 7 bases identical to TRBD1. Germline lookup yields CDR1 MDHEN and CDR2 SYDVKM. The CDR3 loop spans 18 amino acids. With V trimmed by 5 bases and J by 1 base, 14 bases remained unmatched. The CDR3 sequence is CASSPPPTGPFAKNIQYF. CDR3 nucleotides: TGTGCCAGCAGTCCCCCCCCGACAGGGCCTTTTGCCAAAAACATTCAGTACTTC.

This clonotype was counted ten times or more. This chain uses TRBV27 with TRBJ1-5, with TRBD1 as a possible D gene (5 bases). The germline V gene encodes CDR1 MNHEY and CDR2 SMNVEV (reference sequence). The CDR3 contains 15 residues. V was pared by 6 bases and J by 5 bases, with 17 bases between. CDR3 sequence: CASSGIGALDQPQHF. CDR3 DNA sequence: TGTGCCAGCAGCGGAATTGGGGCGTTGGATCAGCCCCAGCATTTT.

The CDR3 is CASARDSDSGNTIYF. CDR3 coding DNA: TGTGCTAGTGCCCGGGACTCGGACTCTGGAAACACCATATATTTT. The V and J genes are TRBV12-5 and TRBJ1-3, with a possible D match to TRBD1 (5 bases). CDR1 and CDR2 from the germline V gene are LGHNT and FRNRAP. V was cut by 7 bases and J by 0 bases, with 13 bases left in between. The CDR3 contains 15 residues.

This chain joins TRBV7-9 and TRBJ2-3; TRBD2 agrees at 8 bases. The CDR3 has 15 residues. Germline lookup yields CDR1 SEHNR and CDR2 FQNEAQ (reference sequence). J was trimmed by 7 bases and V by 1 base; bases with no gene match: 7. The CDR3 is CASSLELAEENTQYF. The CDR3 coding sequence is TGTGCCAGCAGCTTAGAACTAGCGGAGGAGAATACGCAGTATTTT.

The chain uses TRBV11-2 and TRBJ2-2; 8 bases match TRBD2. J gave up 0 bases and V 5 bases, and 5 bases lay outside the gene matches. Germline V gives CDR1 SGHAT, CDR2 FQNNGV. CDR3 length equals 16 residues. The CDR3, as DNA: TGTGCCAGCAGCCGCTTAGCGGGAACGAACACCGGGGAGCTGTTTTTT. It is translated as CASSRLAGTNTGELFF.

This clonotype was recorded a few times. The V call is TRBV29-1, the J call TRBJ1-4; D possibly corresponds to TRBD1 (5 bases). CDR1 is SQVTM and CDR2 is ANQGSEA in the germline V gene. Trimming cost V 4 bases and J 5 bases, with 11 bases left between them. CDR3 length equals 13 residues. The CDR3 sequence is CSVGGTPNEKLFF. In DNA form, the CDR3 reads TGCAGCGTTGGTGGGACGCCCAATGAAAAACTGTTTTTT.

V is TRBV27 and J is TRBJ2-3; D might be TRBD2 (7 bases). The V gene's germline CDR1 is MNHEY and CDR2 SMNVEV (reference sequence). V was shortened by 10 bases and J by 2 bases, with 16 bases between the two germline ends. This CDR3 spans 14 amino acids. The CDR3 DNA follows: TGTGCCACGAGGGGGGGTTGGGACACAGATACGCAGTATTTT. Translated: CATRGGWDTDTQYF.

There are many counts of this clonotype. The V and J genes are TRBV7-9 and TRBJ1-1, with D possibly being TRBD1 (6 bases). Germline V CDR1 and CDR2: SEHNR, FQNEAQ (reference sequence). V lost 5 bases, J lost 6 bases, and 22 bases lay in between. CDR3 length: 16 amino acids. CDR3 DNA sequence: TGTGCCAGCAGCCCGCCTATTCCGGGGGCAGAACCTGAAGCTTTCTTT. Protein: CASSPPIPGAEPEAFF.

This clonotype occurred many times. The chain recombines TRBV5-1 with TRBJ2-5, with 8 bases matching TRBD1. With 3 bases clipped from V and 1 base from J, the junction kept 5 bases outside the gene matches. The V gene's germline CDR1 is SGHRS and CDR2 YFSETQ. This CDR3 spans 15 amino acids. CDR3 residues: CASSSRDRTQETQYF. CDR3 coding DNA: TGCGCCAGCAGCTCCCGGGACAGGACCCAAGAGACCCAGTACTTC.

This chain joins TRBV7-8 and TRBJ2-4; TRBD2 aligns across 12 bases. With V trimmed by 5 bases and J by 0 bases, 8 bases remained unmatched. Per the germline V gene, CDR1 is SGHVS and CDR2 is FQNEAQ. The CDR3 sequence is 18 residues long. This CDR3 reads CASSQGLAGFLAKNIQYF. The CDR3 DNA reads TGTGCCAGCAGCCAGGGACTAGCGGGTTTTCTAGCCAAAAACATTCAGTACTTC.

In this sample, this clonotype turned up many times. The chain carries TRBV18 and TRBJ2-3, with 14 nucleotides matching TRBD2. The germline CDR1 and CDR2 sequences are KGHSH and LQKENI. The CDR3 loop spans 18 amino acids. The junction had 6 bases not matched to a gene; V was cut back by 0 bases and J by 4 bases. The CDR3 bases are TGTGCCAGCTCACCACCGGGACTAGCGGGAGCCGGCGCAGATACGCAGTATTTT. Its protein product is CASSPPGLAGAGADTQYF.